The 11 T cell receptor beta chains below come from one sample, sequenced in a study of beta chain features in type 1 diabetes. The isolated RNA, all of it, was reverse transcribed, so expressed TCRB transcripts were what got sequenced. The data were produced by immunoSEQ multiplex PCR, yet TCRdb's version contains in-frame clones alone and is incomplete. The repertoire includes about 320,000 clones, approximately 14% of them detected once, and about 6.7% sits in the top ten. The specimen was central memory CD4+ T cells from blood. Receptors were obtained from a man in his thirties or forties in good health.

This clone occurred a few times. The chain is built from TRBV10-3 and TRBJ1-3; D uncertain. CDR3 size: 18 residues. Trimming cost V 0 bases and J 0 bases, with 15 bases left between them. Germline CDR1 reads ENHRY; CDR2 reads SYGVKD. The CDR3 loop is CAISESNPSRNSGNTIYF. The CDR3, as DNA: TGTGCCATCAGTGAGTCGAACCCCTCCCGGAACTCTGGAAACACCATATATTTT.

V usage is TRBV19 and J usage is TRBJ2-3; 7 bases fit TRBD2. V was clipped by 7 bases and J by 1 base; unmatched bases: 5. The CDR3 extends over 14 amino acids. Germline loops: CDR1 LNHDA, CDR2 SQIVND (reference sequence). The chain's CDR3 is CASTGGFGTDTQYF. Here the CDR3 DNA reads TGTGCCAGTACCGGGGGGTTCGGCACAGATACGCAGTATTTT.

This clone was found a few times. This chain uses TRBV7-9 with TRBJ1-2; D is undetermined. Between the trimmed V and J ends, which lost 7 bases and 10 bases, there was a span of 7 bases. Germline V gene sequence: CDR1 SEHNR, CDR2 FQNEAQ (reference sequence). CDR3 size: 9 residues. The CDR3 DNA is TGTGCCAGCACCGAAAACTACACCTTC. Amino acids: CASTENYTF.

This clone was seen many times. V gene TRBV28 combines with J gene TRBJ2-1; 7 positions match TRBD2. Germline CDR1 MDHEN, CDR2 SYDVKM. This CDR3 has 14 amino acids. V gave up 2 bases and J gave up 7 bases; unmatched junction bases: 5. CDR3 DNA: TGTGCCAGCAGTTTAGAACTAGCGCGAAATGAGCAGTTCTTC. It translates to CASSLELARNEQFF.

Only a few counts were recorded for this clone. The V call is TRBV25-1, the J call TRBJ1-6; 7 bases line up with TRBD1. The CDR3 runs 14 residues. CDR1 is MGHDK and CDR2 is SYGVNS in the germline V gene. Trimming took 6 bases from V and 6 from J; bases not matched to a gene: 5. The CDR3 region has the DNA TGTGCCAGCAGGTCCGGGACAGCTAATTCACCCCTCCACTTT. This encodes CASRSGTANSPLHF.

There are a few counts of this clone. V gene TRBV5-6 combines with J gene TRBJ1-5, with D possibly being TRBD1 (6 bases). Trimming took off 3 bases at V and 0 bases at J, with 13 bases between the two ends. The CDR3 is 16 amino acids. Germline assignment: CDR1 SGHDT and CDR2 YYEEEE. Written as DNA, the CDR3 is TGTGCCAGCAGCTACCTCGGGGGCCCTAGCAATCAGCCCCAGCATTTT. Its protein product is CASSYLGGPSNQPQHF.

The rearrangement links TRBV5-4 to TRBJ1-5, with D maybe TRBD1 (6 bases). This CDR3 is built from 14 residues. V was cut by 2 bases and J by 5 bases, with 11 bases left in between. CDR1 is SGHNT, CDR2 YYREEE, per germline (reference sequence). The CDR3 spells CASSFGQRDQPQHF. The CDR3 DNA reads TGTGCCAGCAGCTTCGGACAGAGGGATCAGCCCCAGCATTTT.

This clone has a handful of counts. V is TRBV2 and J is TRBJ2-7, with TRBD2 matching 7 bases. The germline V gene has CDR1 SNHLY and CDR2 FYNNEI. V lost 7 bases, J lost 0 bases, and 3 bases stayed unmatched. The CDR3 sequence is 13 residues long. Here the CDR3 reads CASKAGFSYEQYF. CDR3 in DNA: TGTGCCAGCAAAGCGGGGTTCTCCTACGAGCAGTACTTC.

The rearrangement uses TRBV30 and TRBJ1-5; weak D call: TRBD1 (5 bases). There are 14 residues in the CDR3. CDR1 is GTSNPN and CDR2 is SVGIG in the germline V gene (reference sequence). V lost 2 bases and J 8 bases, leaving 16 bases between the germline ends. In DNA form, the CDR3 reads TGTGCCTGGAGTAGTGGACGGGGGGTTAAGCCCCAGCATTTT. It codes for CAWSSGRGVKPQHF.

The genes are TRBV7-9 and TRBJ2-3; no clear D. This CDR3 region has 12 residues. Deletions cut 2 bases from V and 6 bases from J, with 6 bases between. Germline CDR1 is SEHNR and CDR2 is FQNEAQ (reference sequence). Here the CDR3 reads CASSLRWDTQYF. CDR3 nucleotide sequence: TGTGCCAGCAGCTTACGTTGGGATACGCAGTATTTT.

This clone was detected many times. CDR3 protein: CASSVTGNEQYF. The CDR3 DNA sequence: TGCGCCAGCAGTGTAACGGGGAACGAGCAGTACTTC. The chain recombines TRBV10-2 with TRBJ2-7; D might be TRBD2 (5 bases). The V end was cut by 4 bases, the J end by 5 bases, with 9 bases between. In germline, CDR1 is WSHSY, CDR2 SAAADI. This CDR3 is built from 12 residues.